Listed here are 2 T cell receptor beta chains from one sample, sequenced in a study of blood T cell repertoires in COVID-19. The repertoire was sequenced with immunoSEQ multiplex PCR; TCRdb's copy has only in-frame clones and lacks some. The sample consists of around 210,000 clones, around 81% of them appearing once. The sequencing sample was made of peripheral blood. The receptors derive from a man aged 55 to 70 with COVID-19, enrolled during active disease.

V usage is TRBV7-3 and J usage is TRBJ1-1; possible D gene TRBD1, 5 bases. The germline V gene encodes CDR1 SGHTA and CDR2 FQGTGA. This CDR3 is 14 amino acids long. V lost 2 bases and J lost 1, with 8 bases in between. The CDR3 reads CASSLGAANTEAFF. The CDR3 coding sequence is TGTGCCAGCAGCTTAGGGGCGGCGAACACTGAAGCTTTCTTT.

This clone was seen a single time. The gene calls are TRBV5-5 and TRBJ2-7; TRBD2 aligns across 14 bases. Germline V gene data show CDR1 as SGHKS and CDR2 as YYEKEE (reference sequence). This CDR3 region has 15 residues. The V segment lost 4 bases and the J segment 6 bases; nucleotides outside the gene matches: 6. CDR3 sequence: CASSLRLAGGTEQYF. The CDR3 nucleotides read TGTGCCAGCAGCCTACGACTAGCGGGAGGGACCGAGCAGTACTTC. Full variable domain (remainder filled in from reference TRBV5-5 and TRBJ2-7): DAGVTQSPTHLIKTRGQQVTLRCSPISGHKSVSWYQQVLGQGPQFIFQYYEKEERGRGNFPDRFSARQFPNYSSELNVNALLLGDSALYLCASSLRLAGGTEQYFGPGTRLTVT.